This T cell receptor beta chain was observed in a study of CD8 T cells in ankylosing spondylitis. This clonotype showed up many times. Its specificity is unknown. Study results and caveats: Within ankylosing spondylitis blood, a TCR beta motif made up of roughly eight highly homologous variants appeared to be characteristic.

This CDR3 spans 20 amino acids. Germline V lookup: CDR1 DFQATT, CDR2 SNEGSKA (reference sequence). J gave up 0 bases and V 6 bases, and 21 bases lay outside the gene matches. Construction of TCR beta libraries was performed using quantitative 5'-RACE with molecular barcodes. TCRdb processed the 5' RACE reads anew with MiXCR; each CDR3 protein has one entry. The sample holds 150,000 to 200,000 distinct CDR3 sequences; around a tenth are singletons and the top ten take about 29%. Sequencing was performed on blood, either unsorted or a sorted T cell fraction (not recorded which). This clonotype originated in a male donor with ankylosing spondylitis or in good health (not recorded which). The gene calls are TRBV20-1 and TRBJ2-4; 9 bases align to TRBD1. CDR3 protein: CSARRAPGTGRLIAKNIQYF. The CDR3, as DNA: TGCAGTGCCCGGAGGGCGCCCGGGACAGGGCGCCTCATAGCCAAAAACATTCAGTACTTC.